Each of the 21 T cell receptor beta chains below was sequenced from the same sample in a study of T cell responses to AZD1222 COVID-19 vaccine. Sequencing used immunoSEQ multiplex PCR; TCRdb keeps in-frame clones, though not all of them. Of 140,000 to 150,000 clones in the sample, roughly 90% are singletons; the top ten hold 1.5% to 2%. The sample was peripheral blood, taken 28 days after the second AZD1222 dose. These TCRs come from an adult who received the AZD1222 COVID-19 vaccine.

This sequence joins TRBV4-3 and TRBJ2-7, with 10 bases lining up with TRBD2. V lost 4 bases and J lost 3; bases outside the gene matches: 6. The CDR3 contains 15 residues. Germline V gene sequence: CDR1 LGHNA, CDR2 YSLEER. The CDR3 region has the DNA TGCGCCAGCAGCCCCCAGCGGGAGGGTGGCTACGAGCAGTACTTC. As protein: CASSPQREGGYEQYF.

This chain links TRBV5-6 with TRBJ1-3; the D is unclear. The CDR3 totals 17 residues. Looked up from germline, CDR1 is SGHDT and CDR2 is YYEEEE. V shed 0 bases and J shed 0 bases, with 13 bases lying between them. The CDR3 DNA reads as TGTGCCAGCAGCTTGGCCCTGGACGGCTACTCTGGAAACACCATATATTTT. Its translation is CASSLALDGYSGNTIYF.

The rearrangement joins TRBV4-1 to TRBJ2-7; 7 bases agree with TRBD1. This CDR3 comprises 14 residues. V lost 0 bases, J lost 3 bases, and 2 bases stayed unmatched. Germline lookup yields CDR1 MGHRA and CDR2 YSYEKL. The CDR3 region is CASSQEHRGYEQYF. CDR3 DNA sequence: TGCGCCAGCAGCCAAGAACACAGGGGCTACGAGCAGTACTTC.

The rearrangement joins TRBV29-1 to TRBJ2-1; weak D call: TRBD1 (5 bases). The length of the CDR3 is 13 residues. V lost 8 bases to trimming and J lost 4 bases, with 15 bases between them. The germline V gene has CDR1 SQVTM and CDR2 ANQGSEA. The CDR3 region has the DNA TGCAGCCCCCAGGTAGGGGTATACAATGAGCAGTTCTTC. Translating gives CSPQVGVYNEQFF.

CDR3 DNA sequence: TGTGCCAGCAGTTTGGGGGGCGCCCGGTCAGATACGCAGTATTTT. Its protein product is CASSLGGARSDTQYF. The genes are TRBV28 and TRBJ2-3; either TRBD1 or TRBD2 may fit D (6 bases each). The V end was cut by 3 bases, the J end by 4 bases, with 14 bases between. CDR3 length: 15 residues. Germline-derived CDR1 and CDR2 are MDHEN and SYDVKM. The full variable domain, rest sourced from reference TRBV28 and TRBJ2-3, is DVKVTQSSRYLVKRTGEKVFLECVQDMDHENMFWYRQDPGLGLRLIYFSYDVKMKEKGDIPEGYSVSREKKERFSLILESASTNQTSMYLCASSLGGARSDTQYFGPGTRLTVL.

J is TRBJ1-5 and V is TRBV4-2; 7 bases align to TRBD1. This CDR3 is built from 15 residues. Per the germline V gene, CDR1 is LGHNA and CDR2 is YNFKEQ. The V and J ends lost 4 bases and 0 bases, in that order; junction bases with no gene match: 3. CDR3: CASSRNRGSNQPQHF. The CDR3 DNA is TGTGCCAGCAGCCGCAACAGGGGTAGCAATCAGCCCCAGCATTTT.

V is TRBV3-1 (or the pseudogene TRBV3-2) and J is TRBJ2-7; D call uncertain. This CDR3 is 14 amino acids long. In germline, CDR1 is LGHDT, CDR2 YNNKEL (reference sequence). The ends were cut back, 3 bases at V and 7 bases at J, with 16 bases in the middle. Here the CDR3 DNA reads TGTGCCAGCAGCCAGAGCGAGGTAGTGGATGAGCAGTACTTC. Translated: CASSQSEVVDEQYF.

V usage is TRBV5-1 and J usage is TRBJ2-5; 8 bases map to TRBD1. Trimming removed 0 bases from V and 3 bases from J; junction bases left unmatched: 7. Looked up from germline, CDR1 is SGHRS and CDR2 is YFSETQ. This CDR3 contains 16 residues. CDR3 coding DNA: TGCGCCAGCAGCTTGGAGGGCAGGGGGCTAGAAGAGACCCAGTACTTC. This codes for CASSLEGRGLEETQYF.

This chain connects TRBV27 to TRBJ1-5; D unclear. The CDR3 covers 17 residues. V lost 2 bases to trimming and J lost 2 bases, with 16 bases between them. CDR1 MNHEY and CDR2 SMNVEV come from the germline V gene (reference sequence). CDR3 region: CASSLQFPVVGNQPQHF. CDR3 nucleotide sequence: TGTGCCAGCAGTTTACAGTTTCCGGTGGTCGGCAATCAGCCCCAGCATTTT.

As DNA, the CDR3 is TGTGCCAGCAGCTTAGCGCGGGGGACGGGCGAGCAGTTCTTC. Translation: CASSLARGTGEQFF. The chain couples TRBV7-2 to TRBJ2-1, with 7 bases aligning to TRBD2. V trimming: 0 bases; J trimming: 10 bases; junction bases outside the gene matches: 6. CDR1 is SGHTA and CDR2 is FQGNSA in the germline V gene. This CDR3 contains 14 residues.

This clone was seen just once. The V and J genes are TRBV4-1 and TRBJ2-2; no clear D gene. Trimming left V 5 bases short and J 2 bases short, with 21 bases between. The CDR3 length is 18 residues. Germline loops: CDR1 MGHRA, CDR2 YSYEKL. The CDR3 region is CASSYNPGGPGNTGELFF. As DNA, the CDR3 is TGCGCCAGCAGCTACAACCCAGGCGGCCCCGGTAACACCGGGGAGCTGTTTTTT.

This clone was counted once. V usage is TRBV28 and J usage is TRBJ1-5, with D unresolved. Between the trimmed V and J ends, which lost 6 bases and 3 bases, there was a span of 21 bases. Germline-derived CDR1 and CDR2 are MDHEN and SYDVKM. CDR3 length: 17 amino acids. CDR3 nucleotides: TGTGCCAGCAGACCTTTCGGGGAGGAGTGGCCCAATCAGCCCCAGCATTTT. It encodes CASRPFGEEWPNQPQHF.

As concerns this clone: The germline gene is not matched at one end of the junction; a read error may be the cause. The V gene is TRBV6-2 or TRBV6-3, the J gene TRBJ2-1, with 14 bases aligning to TRBD2. CDR1 and CDR2 (germline): MNHEY, SVGEGT. The CDR3 loop spans 19 amino acids. The CDR3 reads CASSHSGTSGRSPRNEQFF. Written as DNA, the CDR3 is TGTGCCAGCAGTCACTCCGGGACTAGCGGGAGATCCCCCAGAAATGAGCAGTTCTTC.

This chain connects TRBV7-2 to TRBJ2-1, with TRBD2 identical over 12 bases. The CDR3 consists of 14 residues. The V segment lost 5 bases and the J segment 10 bases; nucleotides outside the gene matches: 6. From germline, CDR1 is SGHTA and CDR2 FQGNSA. CDR3: CASSARLAGDEQFF. The CDR3 nucleotides are TGTGCCAGCAGCGCTAGACTAGCGGGAGACGAGCAGTTCTTC. Complete variable domain (other parts from reference TRBV7-2 and TRBJ2-1): GAGVSQSPSNKVTEKGKDVELRCDPISGHTALYWYRQSLGQGLEFLIYFQGNSAPDKSGLPSDRFSAERTGGSVSTLTIQRTQQEDSAVYLCASSARLAGDEQFFGPGTRLTVL.

This clone came up once. This sequence joins TRBV7-3 and TRBJ2-3; D possibly corresponds to TRBD1 (5 bases). This CDR3 region has 15 residues. Deletions cut 2 bases from V and 3 bases from J, with 12 bases between. Germline V gives CDR1 SGHTA, CDR2 FQGTGA. The CDR3 DNA reads as TGTGCCAGCAGCTTAGGACAACCGGGTACAGATACGCAGTATTTT. It encodes CASSLGQPGTDTQYF.

The chain couples TRBV28 to TRBJ2-5, with D uncertain. The CDR3 sequence is 12 residues long. V dropped 5 bases and J dropped 5 bases, with 9 bases sitting between them. In germline, CDR1 is MDHEN, CDR2 SYDVKM. CDR3 protein: CASSIPRETQYF. CDR3 sequence (DNA): TGTGCCAGCAGTATACCGCGGGAGACCCAGTACTTC.

V gene TRBV28 combines with J gene TRBJ1-1; D perhaps matches TRBD1 (6 bases). The germline CDR1 and CDR2 sequences are MDHEN and SYDVKM. The CDR3 loop spans 19 amino acids. Trimming left V 3 bases short and J 5 bases short, with 28 bases between. In DNA, the CDR3 is TGTGCCAGCAGTTTTCCTTATCCCCGGGACATGAACACGTTAACTGAAGCTTTCTTT. Encoded protein: CASSFPYPRDMNTLTEAFF.

V is TRBV7-8 and J is TRBJ2-3, with D uncertain. With 6 bases removed from V and 8 bases from J, the gap between germline ends came to 12 bases. The germline gives CDR1 SGHVS, CDR2 FQNEAQ. The CDR3 runs to 12 residues. CDR3 nucleotide sequence: TGTGCCAGCAGAATAACCGGTGGTACGCAGTATTTT. This encodes CASRITGGTQYF.

In this sample, this clone turned up once. The chain couples TRBV30 to TRBJ1-4, with 9 positions matching TRBD1. J gave up 10 bases and V 4 bases, and 4 bases lay outside the gene matches. The CDR3 covers 12 residues. From germline, CDR1 is GTSNPN and CDR2 SVGIG (reference sequence). CDR3 coding DNA: TGTGCCTGGACCGAGGGACAGGGAAAACTGTTTTTT. It specifies CAWTEGQGKLFF.

This clone was detected only a few times. The chain has TRBV6-1 and TRBJ1-2, with no clear D. Germline V gene data show CDR1 as MNHNS and CDR2 as SASEGT. The CDR3 spans 14 residues. The V gene lost 2 bases and the J gene lost 8 bases, with 15 bases spanning the gap. In DNA form, the CDR3 reads TGTGCCAGCAGTGAATCGGGCCCAGCATGGGGCTACACCTTC. Residues: CASSESGPAWGYTF.

The table lists this clone with a few counts. The chain has TRBV7-3 and TRBJ2-1, with 7 bases fitting TRBD2. Germline assignment: CDR1 SGHTA and CDR2 FQGTGA. Trimming took 4 bases from V and 6 from J; bases not matched to a gene: 15. CDR3 length: 17 amino acids. Here the CDR3 DNA reads TGTGCCAGCAGCTACCTCCCTAGCGGATCCTTTGGCAATGAGCAGTTCTTC. Translation gives CASSYLPSGSFGNEQFF.